This T cell receptor beta chain emerged from a study of T cell responses to AZD1222 COVID-19 vaccine. General study findings and limits: White British people made up most donors, females outnumbered males, and clonal diversity was possibly underestimated.

Trimming left V 5 bases short and J 6 bases short, with 16 bases between. Germline-derived CDR1 and CDR2 are LNHDA and SQIVND (reference sequence). The CDR3 spans 14 residues. Repertoires were generated with immunoSEQ multiplex PCR, while TCRdb's copy carries only in-frame clones and drops some. The sample comprises more than 55,000 clones, over 60% of which are singletons, and less than 4% rests with the top ten. This clone occurred a few times. The antigen remains unidentified. The source is an adult who received the AZD1222 COVID-19 vaccine. Sequences were derived from peripheral blood, sampled 28 days after the second AZD1222 dose. The rearrangement uses TRBV19 and TRBJ1-2; D may be TRBD1 (5 bases). CDR3 loop: CASSASRGLHGYTF. CDR3 in DNA: TGTGCCAGTAGTGCCTCTCGGGGACTCCATGGCTACACCTTC. Full variable domain (remainder filled in from reference TRBV19 and TRBJ1-2): DGGITQSPKYLFRKEGQNVTLSCEQNLNHDAMYWYRQDPGQGLRLIYYSQIVNDFQKGDIAEGYSVSREKKESFPLTVTSAQKNPTAFYLCASSASRGLHGYTFGSGTRLTVV.